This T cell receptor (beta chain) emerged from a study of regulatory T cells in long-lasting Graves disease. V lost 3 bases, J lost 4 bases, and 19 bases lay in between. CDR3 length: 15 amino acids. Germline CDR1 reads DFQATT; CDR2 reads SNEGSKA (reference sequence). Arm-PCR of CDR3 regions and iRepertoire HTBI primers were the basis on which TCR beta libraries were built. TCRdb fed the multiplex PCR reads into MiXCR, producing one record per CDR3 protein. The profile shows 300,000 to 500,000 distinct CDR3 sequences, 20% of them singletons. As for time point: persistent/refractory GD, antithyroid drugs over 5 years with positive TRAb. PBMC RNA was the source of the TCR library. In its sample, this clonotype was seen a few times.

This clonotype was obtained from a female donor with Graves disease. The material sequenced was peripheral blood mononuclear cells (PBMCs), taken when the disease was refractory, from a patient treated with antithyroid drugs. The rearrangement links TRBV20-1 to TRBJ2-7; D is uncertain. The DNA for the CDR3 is TGCAGTGCTAGGGACCCCCACGAGCCGCTTTACGAGCAGTACTTC. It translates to CSARDPHEPLYEQYF.